The rows below give T cell receptor beta chains drawn from one sample of a study of control samples from healthy donors and cancer patients. Sequencing used immunoSEQ multiplex PCR; TCRdb keeps in-frame clones, though not all of them. The sample includes 200,000 to 250,000 clones, over 90% of them seen just once. The sample consisted of blood. Receptor source: a man aged 50 or older in good health. Each CDR3 is given with its conserved first and last residue. Fields, in order: D gene, clone size, J gene, V gene, CDR3 DNA, CDR3 protein. A D gene is named only where the DNA matches it firmly. Clone size appears in some rows only: once, few, many, or a class for an expanded clone.

D gene: -
clone size: -
J gene: TRBJ1-6
V gene: TRBV5-1
CDR3 DNA: TGCGCCAGCAGCTTGGATCAGAATAATTCACCCCTCCACTTT
CDR3 protein: CASSLDQNNSPLHF

D gene: TRBD1
clone size: once
J gene: TRBJ1-1
V gene: TRBV10-3
CDR3 DNA: TGTGCCATCAGTGAAGGGACAGGGGGGCCTGAAGCTTTCTTT
CDR3 protein: CAISEGTGGPEAFF

D gene: TRBD1
clone size: -
J gene: TRBJ2-5
V gene: TRBV24-1
CDR3 DNA: TGTGCCACCAGGGACAGGGTGGCCGAGACCCAGTACTTC
CDR3 protein: CATRDRVAETQYF

D gene: TRBD1
clone size: -
J gene: TRBJ2-3
V gene: TRBV5-1
CDR3 DNA: TGCGCCAGCAGCTTGTTGGGCAGGGGGCTCACAGATACGCAGTATTTT
CDR3 protein: CASSLLGRGLTDTQYF

D gene: -
clone size: -
J gene: TRBJ1-1
V gene: TRBV5-4
CDR3 DNA: TGTGCCAGCAGCTTGTCTGGGTCGGGGGCTGAAGCTTTCTTT
CDR3 protein: CASSLSGSGAEAFF

D gene: -
clone size: -
J gene: TRBJ2-5
V gene: TRBV27
CDR3 DNA: TGTGCCAGCAGTTTAGGGTCCAGGGGCGGTAACCGACAAGAGACCCAGTACTTC
CDR3 protein: CASSLGSRGGNRQETQYF

D gene: -
clone size: -
J gene: TRBJ2-6
V gene: TRBV6-6
CDR3 DNA: TGTGCCGTTTCGGGACTTCCTAGCTCTGGGGCCAACGTCCTGACTTTC
CDR3 protein: CAVSGLPSSGANVLTF

D gene: -
clone size: -
J gene: TRBJ1-2
V gene: TRBV7-8
CDR3 DNA: TGTGCCAGCAGCTTGGTGGGGGACTCGGACTATGGCTACACCTTC
CDR3 protein: CASSLVGDSDYGYTF

D gene: -
clone size: -
J gene: TRBJ1-1
V gene: TRBV27
CDR3 DNA: TGTGCCAGCAGTTTGGGGATGAACACTGAAGCTTTCTTT
CDR3 protein: CASSLGMNTEAFF

D gene: TRBD1
clone size: -
J gene: TRBJ1-2
V gene: TRBV28
CDR3 DNA: TGTGCCAGCAGACCCCGGGACAGCCTATCAAACTATGGCTACACCTTC
CDR3 protein: CASRPRDSLSNYGYTF

D gene: TRBD2
clone size: -
J gene: TRBJ2-7
V gene: TRBV25-1
CDR3 DNA: TGTGCCAGCAGTGAATATCGCGGGGGGCGTAACGAGCAGTACTTC
CDR3 protein: CASSEYRGGRNEQYF

D gene: -
clone size: -
J gene: TRBJ2-1
V gene: TRBV9
CDR3 DNA: TGTGCCAGCAGCGTTGACAGCTCCTACAATGAGCAGTTCTTC
CDR3 protein: CASSVDSSYNEQFF

D gene: -
clone size: few
J gene: TRBJ1-6
V gene: TRBV19
CDR3 DNA: TGTGCCAGTAAGGGGAGCAATTCACCCCTCCACTTT
CDR3 protein: CASKGSNSPLHF

D gene: TRBD1
clone size: -
J gene: TRBJ1-1
V gene: TRBV24-1
CDR3 DNA: TGTGCCACCAGTCCACAGCCCATTAGACAGGGGAATTCGAACACTGAAGCTTTCTTT
CDR3 protein: CATSPQPIRQGNSNTEAFF

D gene: -
clone size: -
J gene: TRBJ2-1
V gene: TRBV19
CDR3 DNA: TGTGCCAGTAGTGTGGGAGCCTACAATGAGCAGTTCTTC
CDR3 protein: CASSVGAYNEQFF

D gene: -
clone size: -
J gene: TRBJ2-7
V gene: TRBV15
CDR3 DNA: TGTGCCACCAGCCGAGGACATGAGTGCCGGTTC
CDR3 protein: CATSRGHECRF

D gene: -
clone size: -
J gene: TRBJ1-1
V gene: TRBV19
CDR3 DNA: TGTGCCAGTACAAGCGGACGACTAAACACTGAAGCTTTCTTT
CDR3 protein: CASTSGRLNTEAFF

D gene: TRBD1
clone size: -
J gene: TRBJ1-2
V gene: TRBV28
CDR3 DNA: TGTGCCAGCAGTTTATCCACGTTGGGACAGGAGGTCGGCTACACCTTC
CDR3 protein: CASSLSTLGQEVGYTF

D gene: TRBD1
clone size: -
J gene: TRBJ1-1
V gene: TRBV10-3
CDR3 DNA: TGTGCCATCCGGACGGGACAGGGGGCGACTGAAGCTTTCTTT
CDR3 protein: CAIRTGQGATEAFF

D gene: -
clone size: -
J gene: TRBJ2-3
V gene: TRBV7-9
CDR3 DNA: TGTGCCAGCAGCCCAACACTTGGTGGGACGCAGTATTTT
CDR3 protein: CASSPTLGGTQYF

D gene: TRBD1
clone size: -
J gene: TRBJ2-3
V gene: TRBV19
CDR3 DNA: TGTGCCAGTAGTATAGAGGACAGCGACAGGGGGCGAGGAGATACGCAGTATTTT
CDR3 protein: CASSIEDSDRGRGDTQYF

D gene: -
clone size: few
J gene: TRBJ1-2
V gene: TRBV7-9
CDR3 DNA: TGTGCCAGCAGCTTTGGTCCGCAGGCCACCTATGGCTACACCTTC
CDR3 protein: CASSFGPQATYGYTF

D gene: TRBD1
clone size: -
J gene: TRBJ2-3
V gene: TRBV7-2
CDR3 DNA: TGTGCCAGCAGCTTATCTTCAGGGGGCCCTAGTACGCAGTATTTT
CDR3 protein: CASSLSSGGPSTQYF

D gene: TRBD1
clone size: -
J gene: TRBJ1-1
V gene: TRBV19
CDR3 DNA: TGTGCCAGTAGGAAGCTACAGGGGGCTCCTGAAGCTTTCTTT
CDR3 protein: CASRKLQGAPEAFF

D gene: TRBD1
clone size: -
J gene: TRBJ1-5
V gene: TRBV7-2
CDR3 DNA: TGTGCCAGCAGCGCCACAGGGGCCAATCAGCCCCAGCATTTT
CDR3 protein: CASSATGANQPQHF

D gene: -
clone size: few
J gene: TRBJ2-7
V gene: TRBV6-5
CDR3 DNA: TGTGCCAGCAGCGGGGACGTCTACGAGCAGTACTTC
CDR3 protein: CASSGDVYEQYF